This note documents a single T cell receptor (beta chain) sequence. The antigen is not known. These data originate in a study of CD8+CD57+ T cells in acquired aplastic anemia. Findings and limits, study-wide: Significant differences in CD8+ Simpson's diversity were not observed between patients and controls.

In germline, CDR1 is SQVTM, CDR2 ANQGSEA. CDR3 size: 13 residues. Trimming took off 8 bases at V and 4 bases at J, with 18 bases between the two ends. Template material for TCR beta VDJ and CDR3 profiling consisted of genomic DNA. TCRdb ran MiXCR on the reads and lists one entry per CDR3 protein. Among some 180,000 distinct CDR3 sequences listed, 45% to 60% were seen once. All sequencing subjects had displayed CD8+CD57+ cell expansion on flow cytometry. No therapy was given to patients before blood sampling. The chain is built from TRBV29-1 and TRBJ2-7, with unresolved D. Specimen: sorted CD4+, CD8+, or CD8+CD57+ T cells (not recorded which) from PBMCs. This clonotype was obtained from a human donor with aplastic anemia. In DNA, the CDR3 is TGCAGCAGTTCCCACGGGCGGTTTTACGAGCAGTACTTC. Translation gives CSSSHGRFYEQYF.